The sequence of this T cell receptor beta chain was determined in a study of CD8 T cells in Susac syndrome. The CDR3 covers 12 residues. The V end was cut by 2 bases, the J end by 8 bases, with 9 bases between. Germline-derived CDR1 and CDR2 are MDHEN and SYDVKM. Random hexamers were used to reverse transcribe the RNA input (0.5 to 1 ug). The CDR3 of TCR beta was amplified by immunoSEQ multiplex PCR across 54 Vbeta and 13 Jbeta. TCRdb used MiXCR to reprocess the immunoSEQ multiplex PCR reads, holding one entry per CDR3 protein. The sample contains about 110,000 distinct CDR3 sequences, approximately 94% of which appear only once.

Sequences were obtained from CD8+ T cells from PBMCs. The V gene is TRBV28, the J gene TRBJ1-2; tentative D call: TRBD1 (5 bases). The clonotype was recovered from a human donor with Susac syndrome. Here the CDR3 DNA reads TGTGCCAGCAGTTTAGGTTGGGACGGCTACACCTTC. Translation: CASSLGWDGYTF.